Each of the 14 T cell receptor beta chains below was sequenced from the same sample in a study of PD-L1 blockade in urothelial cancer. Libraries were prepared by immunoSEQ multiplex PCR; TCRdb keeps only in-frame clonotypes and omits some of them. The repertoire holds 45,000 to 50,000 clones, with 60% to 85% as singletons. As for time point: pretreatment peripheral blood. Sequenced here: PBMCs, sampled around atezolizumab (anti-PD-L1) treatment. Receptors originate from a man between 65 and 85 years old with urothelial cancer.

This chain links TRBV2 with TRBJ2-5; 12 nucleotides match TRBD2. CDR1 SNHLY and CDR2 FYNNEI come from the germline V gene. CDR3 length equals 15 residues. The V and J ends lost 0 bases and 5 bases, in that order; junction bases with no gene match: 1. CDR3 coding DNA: TGTGCCAGCAGTGAAGCGCTAGCGGGAGGGGAGACCCAGTACTTC. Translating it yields CASSEALAGGETQYF.

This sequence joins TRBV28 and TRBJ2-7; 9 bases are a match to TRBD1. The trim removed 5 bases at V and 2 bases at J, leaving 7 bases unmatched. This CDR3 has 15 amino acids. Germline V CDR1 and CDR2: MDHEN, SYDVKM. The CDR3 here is CASSPPTGGTYEQYF. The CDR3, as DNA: TGTGCCAGCAGTCCTCCGACAGGGGGGACCTACGAGCAGTACTTC.

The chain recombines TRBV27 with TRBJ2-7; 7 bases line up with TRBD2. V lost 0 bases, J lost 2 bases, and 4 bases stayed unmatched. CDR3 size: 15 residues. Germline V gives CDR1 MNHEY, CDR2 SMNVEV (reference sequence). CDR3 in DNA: TGTGCCAGCAGTTTATCTCTCGCGGGGGCCTACGAGCAGTACTTC. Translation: CASSLSLAGAYEQYF.

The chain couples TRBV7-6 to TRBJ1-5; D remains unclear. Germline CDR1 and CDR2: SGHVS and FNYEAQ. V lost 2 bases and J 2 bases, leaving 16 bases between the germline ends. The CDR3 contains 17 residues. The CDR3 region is CASSLTPIARGNQPQHF. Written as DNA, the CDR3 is TGTGCCAGCAGCTTAACCCCCATCGCCCGGGGCAATCAGCCCCAGCATTTT.

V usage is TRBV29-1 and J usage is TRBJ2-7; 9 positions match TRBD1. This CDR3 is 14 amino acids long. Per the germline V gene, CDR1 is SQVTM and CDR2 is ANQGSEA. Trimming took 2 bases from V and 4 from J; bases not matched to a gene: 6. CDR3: CSVETMGQGYEQYF. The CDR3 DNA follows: TGCAGCGTTGAAACTATGGGACAGGGTTACGAGCAGTACTTC.

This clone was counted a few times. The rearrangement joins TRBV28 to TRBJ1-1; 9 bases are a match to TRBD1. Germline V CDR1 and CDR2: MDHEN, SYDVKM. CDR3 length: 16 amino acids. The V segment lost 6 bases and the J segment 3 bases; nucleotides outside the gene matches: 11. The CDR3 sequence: CASRPGQGGSDTEAFF. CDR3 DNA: TGTGCCAGCAGGCCGGGACAGGGAGGGTCCGACACTGAAGCTTTCTTT.

For the CDR3, the DNA is TGTGCCAGCAGCTTAGGTCACACAGATACGCAGTATTTT. Encoded protein: CASSLGHTDTQYF. The rearrangement uses TRBV7-8 and TRBJ2-3, with no clear D. The CDR3 runs to 13 residues. Trimming took 1 base from V and 2 from J, leaving 4 bases between them. Germline loops: CDR1 SGHVS, CDR2 FQNEAQ.

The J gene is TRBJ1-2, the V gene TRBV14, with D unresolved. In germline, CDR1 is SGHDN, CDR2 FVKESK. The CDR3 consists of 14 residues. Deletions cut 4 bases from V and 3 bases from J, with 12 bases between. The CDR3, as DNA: TGTGCCAGCAGCCCCCCAGGAGGGTACTATGGCTACACCTTC. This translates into CASSPPGGYYGYTF.

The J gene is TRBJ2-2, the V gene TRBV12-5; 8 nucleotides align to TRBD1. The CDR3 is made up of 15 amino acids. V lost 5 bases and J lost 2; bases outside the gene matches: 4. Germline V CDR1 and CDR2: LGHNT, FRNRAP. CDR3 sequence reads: CASGADRANTGELFF. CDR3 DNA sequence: TGTGCTAGTGGTGCGGACAGGGCAAACACCGGGGAGCTGTTTTTT.

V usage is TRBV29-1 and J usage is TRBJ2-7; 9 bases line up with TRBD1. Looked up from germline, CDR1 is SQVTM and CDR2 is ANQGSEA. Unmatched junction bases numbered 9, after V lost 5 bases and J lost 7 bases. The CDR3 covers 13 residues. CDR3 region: CSVRKQGAGEQYF. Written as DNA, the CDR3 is TGCAGCGTTAGAAAACAGGGGGCCGGTGAGCAGTACTTC.

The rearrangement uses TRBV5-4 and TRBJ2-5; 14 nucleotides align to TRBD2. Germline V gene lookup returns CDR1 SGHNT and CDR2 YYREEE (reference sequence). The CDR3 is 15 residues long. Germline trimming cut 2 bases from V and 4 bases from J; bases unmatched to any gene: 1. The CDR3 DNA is TGTGCCAGCAGCTTTGGGACTAGCGGGAGAGAGACCCAGTACTTC. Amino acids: CASSFGTSGRETQYF.

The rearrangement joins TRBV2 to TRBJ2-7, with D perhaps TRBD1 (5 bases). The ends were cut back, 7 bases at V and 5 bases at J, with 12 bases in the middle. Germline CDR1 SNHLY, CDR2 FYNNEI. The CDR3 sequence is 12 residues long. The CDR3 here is CASNTGFNEQYF. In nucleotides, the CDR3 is TGTGCCAGCAACACAGGTTTCAACGAGCAGTACTTC. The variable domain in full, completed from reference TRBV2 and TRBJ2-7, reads EPEVTQTPSHQVTQMGQEVILRCVPISNHLYFYWYRQILGQKVEFLVSFYNNEISEKSEIFDDQFSVERPDGSNFTLKIRSTKLEDSAMYFCASNTGFNEQYFGPGTRLTVT.

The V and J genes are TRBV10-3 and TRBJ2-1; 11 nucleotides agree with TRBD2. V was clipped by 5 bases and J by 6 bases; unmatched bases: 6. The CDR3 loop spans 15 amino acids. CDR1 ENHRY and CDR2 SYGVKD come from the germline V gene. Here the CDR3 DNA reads TGTGCCATCAGTCTTGCCGGGACTAGCGGCAATGAGCAGTTCTTC. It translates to CAISLAGTSGNEQFF.

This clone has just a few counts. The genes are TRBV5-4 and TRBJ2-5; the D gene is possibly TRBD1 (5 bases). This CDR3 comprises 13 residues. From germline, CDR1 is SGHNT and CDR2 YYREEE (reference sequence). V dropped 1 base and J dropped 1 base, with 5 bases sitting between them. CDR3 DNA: TGTGCCAGCAGCTTGAGGGGCCAAGAGACCCAGTACTTC. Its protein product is CASSLRGQETQYF.